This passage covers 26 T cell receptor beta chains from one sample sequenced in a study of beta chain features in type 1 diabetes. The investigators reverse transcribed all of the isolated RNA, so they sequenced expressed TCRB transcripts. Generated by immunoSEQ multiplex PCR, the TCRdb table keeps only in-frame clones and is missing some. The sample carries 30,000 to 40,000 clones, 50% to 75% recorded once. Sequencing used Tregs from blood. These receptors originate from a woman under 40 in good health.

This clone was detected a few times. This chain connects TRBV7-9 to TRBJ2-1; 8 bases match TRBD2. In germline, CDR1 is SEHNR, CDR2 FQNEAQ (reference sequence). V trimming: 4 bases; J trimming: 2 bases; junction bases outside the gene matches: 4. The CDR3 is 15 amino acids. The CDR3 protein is CASSYIAGTYNEQFF. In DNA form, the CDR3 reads TGTGCCAGCAGCTATATAGCGGGAACCTACAATGAGCAGTTCTTC.

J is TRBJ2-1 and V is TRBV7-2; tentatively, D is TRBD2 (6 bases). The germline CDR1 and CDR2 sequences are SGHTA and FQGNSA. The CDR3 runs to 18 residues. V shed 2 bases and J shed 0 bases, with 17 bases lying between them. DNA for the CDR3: TGTGCCAGCAGCTTATTTTCGGCTAGCGTAGGCTCCTACAATGAGCAGTTCTTC. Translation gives CASSLFSASVGSYNEQFF.

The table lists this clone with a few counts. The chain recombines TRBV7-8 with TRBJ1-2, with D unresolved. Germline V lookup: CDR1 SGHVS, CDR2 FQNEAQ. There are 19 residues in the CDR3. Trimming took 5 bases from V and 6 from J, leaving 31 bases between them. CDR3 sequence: CASSPISPSRVDPLNGYTF. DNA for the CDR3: TGTGCCAGCAGCCCCATCTCCCCTTCGAGAGTTGATCCCCTAAATGGCTACACCTTC.

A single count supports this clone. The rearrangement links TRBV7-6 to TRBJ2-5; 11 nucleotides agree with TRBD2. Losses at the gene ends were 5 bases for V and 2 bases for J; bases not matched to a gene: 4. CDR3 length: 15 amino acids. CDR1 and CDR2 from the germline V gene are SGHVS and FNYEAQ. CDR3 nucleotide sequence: TGTGCCAGCAGCAGACTAGCGGGATTTCAAGAGACCCAGTACTTC. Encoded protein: CASSRLAGFQETQYF.

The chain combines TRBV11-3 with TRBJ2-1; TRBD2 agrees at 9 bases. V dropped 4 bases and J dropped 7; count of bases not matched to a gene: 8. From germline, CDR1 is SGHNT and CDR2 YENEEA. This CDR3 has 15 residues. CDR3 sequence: CASSSSGLAGNEQFF. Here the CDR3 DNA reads TGTGCCAGCAGCTCATCGGGACTAGCAGGTAATGAGCAGTTCTTC.

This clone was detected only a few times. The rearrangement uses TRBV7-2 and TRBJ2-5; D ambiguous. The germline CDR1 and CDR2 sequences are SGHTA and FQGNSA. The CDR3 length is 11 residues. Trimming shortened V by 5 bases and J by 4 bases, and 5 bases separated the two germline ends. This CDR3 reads CASSPGETQYF. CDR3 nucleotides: TGTGCCAGCAGCCCGGGAGAGACCCAGTACTTC.

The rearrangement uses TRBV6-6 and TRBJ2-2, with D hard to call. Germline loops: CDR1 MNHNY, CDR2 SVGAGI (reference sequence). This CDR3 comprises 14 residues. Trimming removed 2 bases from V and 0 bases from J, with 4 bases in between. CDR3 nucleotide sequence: TGTGCCAGCAGTTACGGGCCGAACACCGGGGAGCTGTTTTTT. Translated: CASSYGPNTGELFF.

CDR3 in amino acids: CASSSGQGFQPQHF. CDR3 coding DNA: TGTGCCAGCAGTAGCGGACAGGGCTTTCAGCCCCAGCATTTT. The J gene is TRBJ1-5, the V gene TRBV28; 8 nucleotides agree with TRBD1. This CDR3 is 14 amino acids long. Unmatched junction bases numbered 6, after V lost 5 bases and J lost 6 bases. Per germline, CDR1 MDHEN and CDR2 SYDVKM.

The CDR3 here is CASSLVWDSSQDEQYF. In DNA, the CDR3 is TGTGCCAGCTCACTAGTATGGGACTCCAGCCAGGACGAGCAGTACTTC. The chain joins TRBV18 to TRBJ2-5, with D possibly being TRBD2 (6 bases). Matching the DNA end better, TRBJ2-7 makes the J call doubtful. CDR1 KGHSH and CDR2 LQKENI come from the germline V gene. This CDR3 region has 16 residues.

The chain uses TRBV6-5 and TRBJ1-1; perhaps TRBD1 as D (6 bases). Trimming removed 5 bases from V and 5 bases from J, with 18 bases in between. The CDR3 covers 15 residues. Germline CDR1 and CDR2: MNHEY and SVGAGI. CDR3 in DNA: TGTGCCAGCAGTAGCCCCGGCAGGGGCCTAACTGAAGCTTTCTTT. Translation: CASSSPGRGLTEAFF.

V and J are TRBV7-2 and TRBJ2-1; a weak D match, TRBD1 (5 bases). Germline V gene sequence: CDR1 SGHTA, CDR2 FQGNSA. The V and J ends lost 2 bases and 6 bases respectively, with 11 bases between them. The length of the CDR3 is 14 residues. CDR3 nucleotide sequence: TGTGCCAGCAGCTTAAACCAGGGCGTCAATGAGCAGTTCTTC. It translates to CASSLNQGVNEQFF.

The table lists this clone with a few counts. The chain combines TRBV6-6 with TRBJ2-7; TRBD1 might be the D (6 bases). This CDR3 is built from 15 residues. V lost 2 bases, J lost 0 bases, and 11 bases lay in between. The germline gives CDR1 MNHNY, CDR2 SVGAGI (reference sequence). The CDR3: CASSYGQLSSYEQYF. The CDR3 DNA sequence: TGTGCCAGCAGTTACGGACAGCTGAGCTCCTACGAGCAGTACTTC.

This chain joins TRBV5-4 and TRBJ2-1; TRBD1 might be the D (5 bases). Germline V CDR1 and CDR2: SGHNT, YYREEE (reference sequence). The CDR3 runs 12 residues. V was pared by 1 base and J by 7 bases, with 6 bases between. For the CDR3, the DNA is TGTGCCAGCAGCTTGAAGGGGAATGAGCAGTTCTTC. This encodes CASSLKGNEQFF.

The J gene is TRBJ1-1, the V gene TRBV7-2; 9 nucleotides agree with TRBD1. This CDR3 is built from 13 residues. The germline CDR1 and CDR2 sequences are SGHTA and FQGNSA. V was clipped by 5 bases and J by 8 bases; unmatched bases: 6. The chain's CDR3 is CASSRRQGGEAFF. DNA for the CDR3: TGTGCCAGCAGCCGACGACAGGGGGGAGAAGCTTTCTTT.

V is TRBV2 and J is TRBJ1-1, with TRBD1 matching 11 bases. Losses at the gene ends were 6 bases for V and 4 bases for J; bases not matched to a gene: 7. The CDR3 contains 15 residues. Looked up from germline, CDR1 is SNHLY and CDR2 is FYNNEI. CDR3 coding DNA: TGTGCCAGCAGAGGACAGGGGGCAGGGTTCACTGAAGCTTTCTTT. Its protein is CASRGQGAGFTEAFF.

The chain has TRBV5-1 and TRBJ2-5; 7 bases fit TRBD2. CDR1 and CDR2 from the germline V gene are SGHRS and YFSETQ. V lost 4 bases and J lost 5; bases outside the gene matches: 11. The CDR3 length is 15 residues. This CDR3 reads CASSNGGRNWETQYF. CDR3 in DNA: TGCGCCAGCAGCAACGGCGGGAGAAATTGGGAGACCCAGTACTTC.

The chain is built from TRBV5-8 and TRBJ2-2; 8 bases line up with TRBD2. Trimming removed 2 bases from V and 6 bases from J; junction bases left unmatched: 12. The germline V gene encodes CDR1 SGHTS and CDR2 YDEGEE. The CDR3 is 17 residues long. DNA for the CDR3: TGTGCCAGCAGCTTCGCTCGGCTAGCGGGTTTCCCCGGGGAGCTGTTTTTT. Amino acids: CASSFARLAGFPGELFF.

The CDR3 region has the DNA TGTGCCAGCAGTTCCCTAGCCCCCTCTTCGGGCATTCAGTACTTC. The encoded protein is CASSSLAPSSGIQYF. This sequence joins TRBV28 and TRBJ2-4; TRBD2 is a possible D gene (5 bases). Germline CDR1 MDHEN, CDR2 SYDVKM. Trimming removed 4 bases at V and 9 bases at J, with 19 bases between. The CDR3 is 15 residues long.

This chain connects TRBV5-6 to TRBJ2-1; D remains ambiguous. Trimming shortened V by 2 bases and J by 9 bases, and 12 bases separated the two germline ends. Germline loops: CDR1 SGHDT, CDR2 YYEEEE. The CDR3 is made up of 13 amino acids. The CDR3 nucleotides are TGTGCCAGCAGCTTCTATGGCCCAGGTGAGCAGTTCTTC. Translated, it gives CASSFYGPGEQFF.

The chain's CDR3 is CASSLVGKEQFF. In DNA, the CDR3 is TGTGCCAGCAGCTTAGTCGGGAAGGAGCAGTTCTTC. The rearrangement joins TRBV13 to TRBJ2-1, with D tentatively TRBD2 (5 bases). The CDR3 is 12 residues long. CDR1 and CDR2 from the germline V gene are PRHDT and FYEKMQ (reference sequence). The ends were cut back, 1 base at V and 10 bases at J, with 8 bases in the middle.

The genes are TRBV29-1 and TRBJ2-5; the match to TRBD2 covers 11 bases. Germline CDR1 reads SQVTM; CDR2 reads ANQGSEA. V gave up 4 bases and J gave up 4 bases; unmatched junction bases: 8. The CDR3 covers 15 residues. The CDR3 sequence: CSVGTSGSHGETQYF. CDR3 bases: TGCAGCGTTGGAACTAGCGGGAGTCATGGAGAGACCCAGTACTTC.

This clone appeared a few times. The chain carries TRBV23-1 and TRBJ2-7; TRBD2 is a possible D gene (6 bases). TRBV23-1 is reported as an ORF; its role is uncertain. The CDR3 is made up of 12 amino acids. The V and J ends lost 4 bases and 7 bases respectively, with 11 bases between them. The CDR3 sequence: CASSPGTVEQYF. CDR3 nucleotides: TGCGCCAGCAGTCCCGGGACTGTGGAGCAGTACTTC.

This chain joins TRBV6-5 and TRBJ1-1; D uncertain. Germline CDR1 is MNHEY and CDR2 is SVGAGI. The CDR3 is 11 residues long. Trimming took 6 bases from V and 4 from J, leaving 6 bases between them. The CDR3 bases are TGTGCCAGCAGCCAGGTCACTGAAGCTTTCTTT. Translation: CASSQVTEAFF.

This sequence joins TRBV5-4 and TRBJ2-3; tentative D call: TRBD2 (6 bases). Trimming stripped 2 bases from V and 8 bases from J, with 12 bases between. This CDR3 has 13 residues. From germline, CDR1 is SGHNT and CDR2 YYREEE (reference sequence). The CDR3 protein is CASSFRRVSTQYF. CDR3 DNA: TGTGCCAGCAGCTTCCGGAGGGTCAGTACGCAGTATTTT. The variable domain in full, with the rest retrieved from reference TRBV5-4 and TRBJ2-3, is ETGVTQSPTHLIKTRGQQVTLRCSSQSGHNTVSWYQQALGQGPQFIFQYYREEENGRGNFPPRFSGLQFPNYSSELNVNALELDDSALYLCASSFRRVSTQYFGPGTRLTVL.

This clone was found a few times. CDR3 sequence reads: CASSYSSGGSSYEQYF. The CDR3 nucleotides read TGTGCCAGCAGTTACTCGAGCGGCGGGAGTTCCTACGAGCAGTACTTC. V is TRBV6-5 and J is TRBJ2-7; 7 bases agree with TRBD2. This CDR3 contains 16 residues. J lost 1 base, V lost 0 bases, and 6 bases had no gene match. Germline lookup yields CDR1 MNHEY and CDR2 SVGAGI.

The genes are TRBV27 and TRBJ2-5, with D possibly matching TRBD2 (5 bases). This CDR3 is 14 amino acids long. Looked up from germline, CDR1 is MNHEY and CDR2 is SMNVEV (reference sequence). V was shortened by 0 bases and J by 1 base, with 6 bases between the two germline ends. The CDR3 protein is CASSLSRAQETQYF. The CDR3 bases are TGTGCCAGCAGTTTATCGAGGGCCCAAGAGACCCAGTACTTC.